This T cell receptor beta chain was identified during a study of blood T cell repertoires in COVID-19 (TCRdb year 2020). Study-level background: Collaborator samples came from the United States, Italy and Spain and covered acute and convalescent phases of COVID-19. A de-identified subject ID, COVID-19 status, age in years and sex were almost always included in the sample metadata. The repertoires were released in a freely available public database intended as a resource for research on the immune response to SARS-CoV-2. HLA class I and class II types, where available, came from metadata supplied by the sample provider rather than from assay-based typing. Samples were obtained from the ongoing ImmuneRACE study (first 160 participants) and from some 1,300 subjects provided by 6 global collaborators. The prospective study material was composed of cDNA or gDNA derived from T cells, B-cell-depleted T cells, or PBMCs. Subjects who had been exposed to COVID-19, were actively infected with it, or had recovered from it provided the deeply sampled blood TCRbeta repertoires that made up the dataset.

Samples from volunteer blood donors who had recovered from COVID-19 were contributed by a second Seattle source. Whole blood was collected in K2EDTA tubes by collaborating institutions according to the institutions' own protocols. For TCRbeta analysis, collaborators shipped samples as frozen whole blood, isolated PBMCs, or DNA extracted from either of those sample types. Results and caveats for the whole study, not just this receptor: Clinical and demographic metadata were provided uncurated, with the amount varying by source and participant.

The immunoSEQ Assay, a bias-controlled multiplex PCR, was used to amplify TCRbeta CDR3 regions from genomic DNA. Concerning the study's data processing: Within the assay, amplification of reference gene primers was used to estimate how many nucleated cells each sample contained. To quantify the absolute abundance of each unique TCRbeta CDR3 rearrangement, sequence reads were collapsed and filtered. For each sample, productive Simpson clonality was calculated by taking the square root of Simpson's diversity index across productive rearrangements. What TCRdb holds here is the immuneACCESS table cut down to in-frame rearrangements. Part of the clones is not present; checked against another copy, under half of the missing clones reflect an unresolved V gene, and the others are unexplained. The DNA was the basis for D and trimming; V, J and clone size are from that table. This sample comprises roughly 260,000 clones, nearly 90% of them detected only once. Together, the top ten hold 2% to 2.5% of the sample.

This clone was observed a single time. The specificity of this receptor is unknown. Per-nucleotide qualities are absent, and no much larger clonotype sits a single base away. What was sequenced was peripheral blood. This receptor was obtained from a woman in her thirties or forties who had recovered from COVID-19.

The CDR3 reads as follows: CASSYWTVNLYEQYF. The nucleotides are TGTGCCAGCAGTTACTGGACAGTGAACCTCTACGAGCAGTACTTC. Recombination joined TRBV28 with TRBJ2-7, and the D gene may be TRBD1, 6 bases matching. V is clipped by 4 bases and J by 3 bases, and the sequence between their germline boundaries is 16 bases long. Inclusive of the bounding cysteine and phenylalanine, the CDR3 is 15 residues long. Solely the CDR3 DNA is kept, with 45 bases framed from the first base. CDR1 and CDR2, per the germline V gene, are MDHEN and SYDVKM.